Given below is one T cell receptor (beta chain) in context. At one boundary the junction diverges from the germline segment, which might be a read error. The data belong to a study of cytomegalovirus exposure and HLA in healthy donors. Germline loops: CDR1 SEHNR, CDR2 FQNEAQ (reference sequence). CDR3 length equals 16 residues. Both 60 Vbeta primers and 13 Jbeta primers went into the PCR. Clones were sequenced by immunoSEQ multiplex PCR, and TCRdb holds only the in-frame ones, with some missing. The sample carries about 150,000 clones, over 70% recorded once. The material sequenced was PBMCs. The sequence was collected from a woman between 40 and 55 years old in good health and CMV-seronegative. V and J are TRBV7-9 and TRBJ2-3; TRBD2 might be the D (6 bases). This CDR3 reads CSSSYGSYARTDTQYF. The DNA for the CDR3 is TGTTCCAGCAGTTACGGGAGTTATGCACGCACAGATACGCAGTATTTT.